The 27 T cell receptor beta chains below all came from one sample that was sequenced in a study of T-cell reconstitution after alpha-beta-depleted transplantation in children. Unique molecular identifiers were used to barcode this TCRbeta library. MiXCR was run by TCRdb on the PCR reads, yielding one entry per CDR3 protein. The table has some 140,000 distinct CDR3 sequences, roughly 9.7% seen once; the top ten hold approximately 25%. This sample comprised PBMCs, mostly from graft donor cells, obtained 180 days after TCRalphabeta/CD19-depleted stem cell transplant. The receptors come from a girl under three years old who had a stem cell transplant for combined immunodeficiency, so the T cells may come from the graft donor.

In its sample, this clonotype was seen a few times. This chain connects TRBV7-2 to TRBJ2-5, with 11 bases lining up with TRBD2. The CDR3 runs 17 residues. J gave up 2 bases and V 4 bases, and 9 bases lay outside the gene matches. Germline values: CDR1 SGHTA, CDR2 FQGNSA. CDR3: CASSYKRLAGKQETQYF. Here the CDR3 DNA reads TGTGCCAGCAGCTACAAAAGACTAGCGGGAAAGCAAGAGACCCAGTACTTC.

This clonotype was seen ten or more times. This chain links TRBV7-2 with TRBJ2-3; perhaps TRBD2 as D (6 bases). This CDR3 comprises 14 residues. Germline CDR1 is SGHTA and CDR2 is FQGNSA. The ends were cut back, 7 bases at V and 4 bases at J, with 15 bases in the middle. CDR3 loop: CASTPGLGADTQYF. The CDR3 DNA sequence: TGTGCCAGCACCCCGGGACTCGGGGCAGATACGCAGTATTTT.

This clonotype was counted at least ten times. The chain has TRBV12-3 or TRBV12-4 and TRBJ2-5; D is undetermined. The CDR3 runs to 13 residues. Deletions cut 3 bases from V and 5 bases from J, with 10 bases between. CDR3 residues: CASSLISPETQYF. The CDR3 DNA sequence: TGTGCCAGCAGTTTGATTAGTCCGGAGACCCAGTACTTC.

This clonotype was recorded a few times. CDR3 sequence: CASSLAGKPAGELFF. CDR3 nucleotide sequence: TGCGCCAGCAGCTTGGCCGGGAAGCCCGCCGGGGAGCTGTTTTTT. V is TRBV5-1 and J is TRBJ2-2, with a weak D call TRBD2 (5 bases). V lost 0 bases, J lost 6 bases, and 12 bases lay in between. This CDR3 is built from 15 residues. CDR1 and CDR2 (germline): SGHRS, YFSETQ.

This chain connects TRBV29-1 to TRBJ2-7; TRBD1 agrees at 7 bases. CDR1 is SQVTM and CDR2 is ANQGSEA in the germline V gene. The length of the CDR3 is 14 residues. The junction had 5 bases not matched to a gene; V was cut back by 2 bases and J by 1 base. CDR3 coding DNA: TGCAGCGTTGAATACAGGGGAGAATCCTACGAGCAGTACTTC. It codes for CSVEYRGESYEQYF.

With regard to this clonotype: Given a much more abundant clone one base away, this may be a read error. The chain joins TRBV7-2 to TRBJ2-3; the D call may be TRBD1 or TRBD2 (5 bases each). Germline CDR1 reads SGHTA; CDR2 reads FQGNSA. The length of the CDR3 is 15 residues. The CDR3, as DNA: TGTTCCAGCAGCATCGCCGGGACGGTCGGCCATACGCAGTATTTT. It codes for CSSSIAGTVGHTQYF.

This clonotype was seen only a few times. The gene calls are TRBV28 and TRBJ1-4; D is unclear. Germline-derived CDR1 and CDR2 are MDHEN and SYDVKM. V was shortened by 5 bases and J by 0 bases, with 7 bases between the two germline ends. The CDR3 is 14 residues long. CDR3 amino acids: CASSKFATNEKLFF. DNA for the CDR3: TGTGCCAGCAGTAAATTTGCAACTAATGAAAAACTGTTTTTT.

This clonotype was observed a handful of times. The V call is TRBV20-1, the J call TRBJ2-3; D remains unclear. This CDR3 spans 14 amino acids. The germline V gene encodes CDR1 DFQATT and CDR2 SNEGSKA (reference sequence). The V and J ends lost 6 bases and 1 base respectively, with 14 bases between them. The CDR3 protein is CSATVRAGTDTQYF. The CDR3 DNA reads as TGCAGTGCAACCGTACGAGCAGGCACAGATACGCAGTATTTT.

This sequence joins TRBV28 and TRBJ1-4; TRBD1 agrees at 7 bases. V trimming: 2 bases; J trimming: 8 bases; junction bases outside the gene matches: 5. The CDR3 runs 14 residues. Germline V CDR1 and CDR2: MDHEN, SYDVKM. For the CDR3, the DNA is TGTGCCAGCAGTTTAACAGGGGAAGTGGAAAAACTGTTTTTT. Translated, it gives CASSLTGEVEKLFF.

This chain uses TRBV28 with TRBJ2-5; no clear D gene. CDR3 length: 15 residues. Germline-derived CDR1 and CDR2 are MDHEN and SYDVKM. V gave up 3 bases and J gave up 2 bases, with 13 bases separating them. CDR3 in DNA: TGTGCCAGCAGTTTCCCGCGACGCGAGCAAGAGACCCAGTACTTC. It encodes CASSFPRREQETQYF.

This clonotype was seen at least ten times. Here the CDR3 DNA reads TGCAGCGTTGGCTGGCAGGGGGCCTACGAGCAGTACTTC. This encodes CSVGWQGAYEQYF. The V and J genes are TRBV29-1 and TRBJ2-7; 7 bases fit TRBD1. V shed 4 bases and J 2 bases; nucleotides not matched to a gene: 5. Germline CDR1 SQVTM, CDR2 ANQGSEA. This CDR3 has 13 residues.

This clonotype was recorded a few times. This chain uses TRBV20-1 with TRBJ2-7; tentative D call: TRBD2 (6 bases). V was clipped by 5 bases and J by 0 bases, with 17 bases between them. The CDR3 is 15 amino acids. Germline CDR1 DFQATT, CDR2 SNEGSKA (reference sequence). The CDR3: CSADLPGLFSYEQYF. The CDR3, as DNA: TGCAGTGCTGATCTCCCGGGACTTTTCTCCTACGAGCAGTACTTC.

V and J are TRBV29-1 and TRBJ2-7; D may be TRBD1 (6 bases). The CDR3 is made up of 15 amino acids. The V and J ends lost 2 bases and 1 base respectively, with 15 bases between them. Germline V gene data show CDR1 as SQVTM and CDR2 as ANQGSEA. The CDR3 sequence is CSVEWGRGSSYEQYF. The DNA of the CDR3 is TGCAGCGTTGAATGGGGAAGGGGGTCTTCCTACGAGCAGTACTTC.

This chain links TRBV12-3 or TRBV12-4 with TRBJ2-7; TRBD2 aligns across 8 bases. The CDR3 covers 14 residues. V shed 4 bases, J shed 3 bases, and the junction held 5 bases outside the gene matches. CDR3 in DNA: TGTGCCAGCAGTTACCCCGGGGGGGACTACGAGCAGTACTTC. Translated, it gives CASSYPGGDYEQYF.

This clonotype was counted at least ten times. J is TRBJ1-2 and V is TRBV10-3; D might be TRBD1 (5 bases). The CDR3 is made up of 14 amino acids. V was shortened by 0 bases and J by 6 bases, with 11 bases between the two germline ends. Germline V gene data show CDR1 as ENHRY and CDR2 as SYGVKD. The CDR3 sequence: CAISESGRYHGYTF. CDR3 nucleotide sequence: TGTGCCATCAGTGAGTCGGGACGGTACCATGGCTACACCTTC.

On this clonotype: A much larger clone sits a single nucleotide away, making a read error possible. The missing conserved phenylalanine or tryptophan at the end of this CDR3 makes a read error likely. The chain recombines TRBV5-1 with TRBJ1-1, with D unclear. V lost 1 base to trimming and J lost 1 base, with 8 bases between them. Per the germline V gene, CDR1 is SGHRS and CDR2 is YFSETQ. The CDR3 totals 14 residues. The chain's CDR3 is CASSLRVGNTEAFS. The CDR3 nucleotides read TGCGCCAGCAGCTTGCGCGTCGGGAACACTGAAGCTTTCTCT.

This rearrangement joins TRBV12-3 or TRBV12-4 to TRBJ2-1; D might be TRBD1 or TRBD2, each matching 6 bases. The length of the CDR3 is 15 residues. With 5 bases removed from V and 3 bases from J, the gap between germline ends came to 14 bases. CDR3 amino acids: CASSTGEGGYNEQFF. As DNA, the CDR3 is TGTGCCAGCAGTACGGGAGAGGGGGGCTACAATGAGCAGTTCTTC.

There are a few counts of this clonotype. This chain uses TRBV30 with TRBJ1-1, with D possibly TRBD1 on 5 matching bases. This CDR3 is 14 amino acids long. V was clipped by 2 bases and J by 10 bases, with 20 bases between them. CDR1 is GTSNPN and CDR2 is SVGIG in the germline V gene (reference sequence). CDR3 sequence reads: CAWSQDGVDRGAFF. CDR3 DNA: TGTGCCTGGAGTCAGGACGGCGTCGATAGGGGAGCTTTCTTT.

CDR3 in DNA: TGTGCCAGCAGCTTAGACAGGATGGCCAAAAACATTCAGTACTTC. Its protein product is CASSLDRMAKNIQYF. V gene TRBV7-8 combines with J gene TRBJ2-4; D perhaps matches TRBD1 (5 bases). V gave up 1 base and J gave up 1 base, with 8 bases separating them. Germline V gives CDR1 SGHVS, CDR2 FQNEAQ. The CDR3 loop spans 15 amino acids.

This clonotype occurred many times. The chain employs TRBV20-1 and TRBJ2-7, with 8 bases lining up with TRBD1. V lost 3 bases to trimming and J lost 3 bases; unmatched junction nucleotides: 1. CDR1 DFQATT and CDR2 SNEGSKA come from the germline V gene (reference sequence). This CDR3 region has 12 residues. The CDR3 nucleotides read TGCAGTGCTAGGGACAGGGACTACGAGCAGTACTTC. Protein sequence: CSARDRDYEQYF.

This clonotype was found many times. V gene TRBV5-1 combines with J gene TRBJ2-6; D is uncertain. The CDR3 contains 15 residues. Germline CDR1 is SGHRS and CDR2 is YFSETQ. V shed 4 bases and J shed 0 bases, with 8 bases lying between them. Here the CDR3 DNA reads TGCGCCAGCAGCCTCAGTCTCTCTGGGGCCAACGTCCTGACTTTC. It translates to CASSLSLSGANVLTF.

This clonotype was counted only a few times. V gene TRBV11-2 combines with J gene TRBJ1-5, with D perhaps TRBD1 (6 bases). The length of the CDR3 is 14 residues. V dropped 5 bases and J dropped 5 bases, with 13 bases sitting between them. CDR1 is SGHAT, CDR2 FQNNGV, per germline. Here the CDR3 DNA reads TGTGCCAGCAGCCCTCTGACAGGAGATCAGCCCCAGCATTTT. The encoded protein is CASSPLTGDQPQHF.

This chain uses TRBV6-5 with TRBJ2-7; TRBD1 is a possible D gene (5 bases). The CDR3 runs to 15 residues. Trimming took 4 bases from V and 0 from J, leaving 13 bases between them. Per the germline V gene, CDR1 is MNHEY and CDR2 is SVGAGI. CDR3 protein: CASSSWGFFSYEQYF. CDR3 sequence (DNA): TGTGCCAGCAGTTCTTGGGGCTTCTTCTCCTACGAGCAGTACTTC.

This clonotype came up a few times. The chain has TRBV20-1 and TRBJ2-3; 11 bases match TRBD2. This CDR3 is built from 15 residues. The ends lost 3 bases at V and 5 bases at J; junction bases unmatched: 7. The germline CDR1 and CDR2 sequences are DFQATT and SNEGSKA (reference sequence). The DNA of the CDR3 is TGCAGTGCTAGGCCGGGACTAGCGGCTCTAGATACGCAGTATTTT. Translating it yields CSARPGLAALDTQYF.

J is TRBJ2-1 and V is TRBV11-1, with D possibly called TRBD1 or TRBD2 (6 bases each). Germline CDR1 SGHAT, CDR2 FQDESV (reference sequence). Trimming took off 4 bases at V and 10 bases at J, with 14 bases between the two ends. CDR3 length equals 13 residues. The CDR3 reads CASSSTRGGEQFF. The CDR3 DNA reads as TGTGCCAGCAGCTCCACCAGGGGAGGCGAGCAGTTCTTC.

CDR3 DNA: TGTGCCAGCAGTCGCCAGGGGTACAATGAGCAGTTCTTC. Encoded protein: CASSRQGYNEQFF. The chain links TRBV28 to TRBJ2-1; tentatively, D is TRBD1 (6 bases). The V end lost 5 bases, the J end lost 4 bases, and 9 bases lay between the germline ends. The CDR3 covers 13 residues. Per the germline V gene, CDR1 is MDHEN and CDR2 is SYDVKM.

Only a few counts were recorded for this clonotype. CDR3 in amino acids: CASSPYRRGVTDTQYF. CDR3 nucleotide sequence: TGTGCCAGCAGTCCTTATCGACGGGGGGTCACAGATACGCAGTATTTT. The chain has TRBV28 and TRBJ2-3; the match to TRBD2 covers 7 bases. Germline assignment: CDR1 MDHEN and CDR2 SYDVKM. This CDR3 is 16 amino acids long. The V and J ends lost 5 bases and 2 bases, in that order; junction bases with no gene match: 10. The full variable domain, with the rest looked up from reference TRBV28 and TRBJ2-3, is DVKVTQSSRYLVKRTGEKVFLECVQDMDHENMFWYRQDPGLGLRLIYFSYDVKMKEKGDIPEGYSVSREKKERFSLILESASTNQTSMYLCASSPYRRGVTDTQYFGPGTRLTVL.